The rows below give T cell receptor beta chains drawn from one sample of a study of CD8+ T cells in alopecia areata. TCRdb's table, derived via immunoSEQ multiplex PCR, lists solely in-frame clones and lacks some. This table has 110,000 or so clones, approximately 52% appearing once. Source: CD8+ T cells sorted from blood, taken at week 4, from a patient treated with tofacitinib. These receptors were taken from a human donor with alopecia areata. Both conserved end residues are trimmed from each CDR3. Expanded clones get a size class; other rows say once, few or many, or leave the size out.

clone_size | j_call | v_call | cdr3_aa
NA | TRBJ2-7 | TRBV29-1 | SVDRQGSSYEQY
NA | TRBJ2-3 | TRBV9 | ASSGYPMSTDTQY
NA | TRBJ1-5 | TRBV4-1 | ASSQVEGWDQPQH
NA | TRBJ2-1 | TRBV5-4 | ASSALLAGAYNEQF
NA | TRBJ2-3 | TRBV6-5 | ASSYGPTYTQY
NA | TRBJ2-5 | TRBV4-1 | ASRGQGTETQY
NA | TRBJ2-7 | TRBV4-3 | ASSQDYPTYGEQY
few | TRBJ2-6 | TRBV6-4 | ASSATGPGANVLT
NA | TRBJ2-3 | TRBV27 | ASSSLLAGGRTDTQY
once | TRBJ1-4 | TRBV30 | AWEGQGTNEKLF
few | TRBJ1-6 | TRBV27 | ASSPRTGEGNSPLH
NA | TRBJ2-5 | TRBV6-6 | ATLSTGEETQY
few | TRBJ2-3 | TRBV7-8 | ASSPEPSTDTQY
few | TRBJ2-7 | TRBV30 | AWTAVASYEQY
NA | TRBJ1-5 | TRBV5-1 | ASIGRGDQPQH
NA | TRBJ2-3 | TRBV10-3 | AIGTAGGTDTQY
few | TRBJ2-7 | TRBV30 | AWRGITDEQY
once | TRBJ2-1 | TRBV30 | AWSGSGTSGYNEQF
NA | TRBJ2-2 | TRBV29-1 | SVEVSPNTGELF
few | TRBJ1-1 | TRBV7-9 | ASSFDGGTEAF
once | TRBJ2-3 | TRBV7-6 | ASSLLTGGKDTQY
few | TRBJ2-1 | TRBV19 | ASSNYNEQF
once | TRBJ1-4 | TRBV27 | ASRRAPNEKLF
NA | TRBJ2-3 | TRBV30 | AWETTGDTQY
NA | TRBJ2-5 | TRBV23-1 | ASSQDRQGTFNETQY
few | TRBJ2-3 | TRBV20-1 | SEGGGDTQY
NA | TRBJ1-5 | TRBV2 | ASSRQGEPQH
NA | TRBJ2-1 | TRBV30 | AWSGNGGFNNEQF
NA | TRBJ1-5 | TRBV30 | AWSVGSNQPQH
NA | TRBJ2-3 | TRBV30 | AWSYGGRPLDTQY
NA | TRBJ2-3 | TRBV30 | GCLGLPRTDTQY
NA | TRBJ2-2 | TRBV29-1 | SVLGMGQNTGELF
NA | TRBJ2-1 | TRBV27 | ASSLSATSSGNEQF
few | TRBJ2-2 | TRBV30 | AWSVPGPGGTGELF
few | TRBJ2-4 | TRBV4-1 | ASSQDRGYGGVQY
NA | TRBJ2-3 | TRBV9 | ASSPGTDTQY
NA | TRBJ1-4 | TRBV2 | ASSVRGGVEKLF
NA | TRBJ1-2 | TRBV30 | AATVGYGYT
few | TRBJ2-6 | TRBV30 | ASPSGTGFFSLT
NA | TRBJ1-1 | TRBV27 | ASSYGPKWNTEAF
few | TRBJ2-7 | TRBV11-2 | ASSLVRSYEQY
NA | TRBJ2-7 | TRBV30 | AWSGAGKNYEQY
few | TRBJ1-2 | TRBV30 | AWSKWADNYGFT
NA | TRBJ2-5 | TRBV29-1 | SVEDHQGANEETQY
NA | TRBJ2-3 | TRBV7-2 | ASSVGLSALSDTQY
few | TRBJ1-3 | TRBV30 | ASQGAVGNTIY
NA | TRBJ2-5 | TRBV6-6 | ASSYYQAVGETQY
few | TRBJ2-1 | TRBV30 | AWNSGGANEQF
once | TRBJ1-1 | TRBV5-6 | ASSLDSEAF
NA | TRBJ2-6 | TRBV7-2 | ASRPSSGANVLT
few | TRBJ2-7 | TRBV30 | AWSTGQGYEQY
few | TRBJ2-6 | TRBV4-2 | ASSQDPAGGHSGANVLT
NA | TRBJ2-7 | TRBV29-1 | SVETGTATYEQY
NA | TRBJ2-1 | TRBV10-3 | AISVKGLEQF
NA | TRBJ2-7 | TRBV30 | AWSASLSEQY
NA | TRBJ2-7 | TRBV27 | ASSLRGLRYEQY
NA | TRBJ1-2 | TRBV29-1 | SVPGESGEGYGYT
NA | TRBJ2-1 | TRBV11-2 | ASSLEAGEYNEQF